What follows is one TCR beta chain and its context. Its antigen is still unknown. The data derive from a study of T cell responses to AZD1222 COVID-19 vaccine. Overall study results and limits: Only a handful of AZD1222 recipients, several in all, had baseline seropositivity. Vaccination with two AZD1222 doses was followed by a rise in Spike-specific TCR breadth and depth. Spike-wide vaccine-associated CD4 TCRs dominated at 160-218 and 743-854.

The CDR3 has 13 amino acids. CDR1 and CDR2 (germline): SGHTS, YDEGEE. Trimming pared 4 bases from V and 3 bases from J, leaving 8 bases between. Here immunoSEQ multiplex PCR was the method, and the copy in TCRdb shows in-frame clones only, minus some. Among some 140,000 clones listed, roughly 80% were seen once. Specimen: peripheral blood, collected on day 0 of AZD1222 vaccination. The rearrangement joins TRBV5-8 to TRBJ1-3; unclear D gene. The clonotype was recovered from an adult in good health. The CDR3 here is CASSPSRGNTIYF. DNA of the CDR3: TGTGCCAGCAGCCCCTCCCGTGGAAACACCATATATTTT.